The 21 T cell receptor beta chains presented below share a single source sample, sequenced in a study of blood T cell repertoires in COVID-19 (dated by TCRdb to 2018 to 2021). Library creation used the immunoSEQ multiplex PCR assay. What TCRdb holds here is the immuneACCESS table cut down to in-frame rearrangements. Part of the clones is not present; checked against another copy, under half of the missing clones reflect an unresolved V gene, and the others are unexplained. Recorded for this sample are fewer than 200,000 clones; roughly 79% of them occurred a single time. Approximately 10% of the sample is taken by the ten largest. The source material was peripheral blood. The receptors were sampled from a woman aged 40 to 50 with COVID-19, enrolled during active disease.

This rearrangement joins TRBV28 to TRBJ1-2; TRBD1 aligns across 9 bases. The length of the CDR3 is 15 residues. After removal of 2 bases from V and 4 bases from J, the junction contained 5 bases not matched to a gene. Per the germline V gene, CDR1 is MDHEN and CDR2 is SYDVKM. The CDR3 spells CASSLGQGPFYGYTF. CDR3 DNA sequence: TGTGCCAGCAGTTTAGGACAGGGGCCTTTCTATGGCTACACCTTC.

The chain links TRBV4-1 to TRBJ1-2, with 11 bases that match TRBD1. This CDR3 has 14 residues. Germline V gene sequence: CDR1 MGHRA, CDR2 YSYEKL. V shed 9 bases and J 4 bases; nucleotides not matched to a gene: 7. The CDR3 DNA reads TGCGCCAGTTCCGGGACAGGGGGTCCCTATGGCTACACCTTC. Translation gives CASSGTGGPYGYTF.

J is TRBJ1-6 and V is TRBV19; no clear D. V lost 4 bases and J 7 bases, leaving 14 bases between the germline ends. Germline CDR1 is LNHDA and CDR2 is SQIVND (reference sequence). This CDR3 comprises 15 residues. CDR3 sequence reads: CASSKGAKLNSPLHF. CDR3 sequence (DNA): TGTGCCAGTAGTAAAGGAGCGAAGCTAAATTCACCCCTCCACTTT.

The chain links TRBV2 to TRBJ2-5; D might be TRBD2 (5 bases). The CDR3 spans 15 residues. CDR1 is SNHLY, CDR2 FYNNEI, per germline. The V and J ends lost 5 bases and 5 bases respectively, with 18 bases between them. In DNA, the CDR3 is TGTGCCAGCAGTCAGTTTACCAAGACTATGGAGACCCAGTACTTC. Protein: CASSQFTKTMETQYF.

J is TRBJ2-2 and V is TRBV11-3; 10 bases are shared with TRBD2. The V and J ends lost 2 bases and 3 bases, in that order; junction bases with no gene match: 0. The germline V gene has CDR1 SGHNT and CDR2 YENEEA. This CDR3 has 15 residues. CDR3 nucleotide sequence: TGTGCCAGCAGCTTACTAGCGGGAGACACCGGGGAGCTGTTTTTT. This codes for CASSLLAGDTGELFF.

The DNA of the CDR3 is TGTGCCAGCAGCCCGGGGAGCGGGAGGGCCCCAGATACGCAGTATTTT. The encoded protein is CASSPGSGRAPDTQYF. The V and J genes are TRBV7-9 and TRBJ2-3; TRBD2 matches at 10 bases. The ends lost 5 bases at V and 4 bases at J; junction bases unmatched: 9. Germline loops: CDR1 SEHNR, CDR2 FQNEAQ (reference sequence). The CDR3 consists of 16 residues.

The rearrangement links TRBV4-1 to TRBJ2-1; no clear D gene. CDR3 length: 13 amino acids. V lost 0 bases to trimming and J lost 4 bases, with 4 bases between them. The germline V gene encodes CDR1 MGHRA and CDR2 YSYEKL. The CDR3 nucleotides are TGCGCCAGCAGCCAAGATCTTTACAATGAGCAGTTCTTC. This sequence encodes CASSQDLYNEQFF.

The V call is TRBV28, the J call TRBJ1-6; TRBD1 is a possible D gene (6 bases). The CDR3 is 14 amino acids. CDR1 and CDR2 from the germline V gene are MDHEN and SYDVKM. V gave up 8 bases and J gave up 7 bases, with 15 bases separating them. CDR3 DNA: TGTGCCAGCTCCGCCGGGACAAACAATTCACCCCTCCACTTT. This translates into CASSAGTNNSPLHF.

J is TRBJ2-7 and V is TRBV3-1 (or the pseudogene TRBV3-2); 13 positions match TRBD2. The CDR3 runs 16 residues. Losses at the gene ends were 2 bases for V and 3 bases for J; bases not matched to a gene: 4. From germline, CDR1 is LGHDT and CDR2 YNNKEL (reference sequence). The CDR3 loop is CASSQLGTSGDYEQYF. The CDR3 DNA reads TGTGCCAGCAGCCAATTAGGGACTAGCGGGGACTACGAGCAGTACTTC.

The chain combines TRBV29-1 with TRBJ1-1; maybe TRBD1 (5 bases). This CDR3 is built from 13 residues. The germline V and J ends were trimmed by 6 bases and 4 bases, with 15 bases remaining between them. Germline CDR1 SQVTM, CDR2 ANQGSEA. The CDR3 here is CSVQGLLVTEAFF. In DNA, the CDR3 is TGCAGCGTGCAGGGCCTACTTGTCACTGAAGCTTTCTTT.

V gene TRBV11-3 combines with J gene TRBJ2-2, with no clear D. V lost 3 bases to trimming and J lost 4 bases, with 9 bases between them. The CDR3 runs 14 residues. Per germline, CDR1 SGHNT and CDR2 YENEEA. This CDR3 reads CASSFMASTGELFF. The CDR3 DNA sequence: TGTGCCAGCAGCTTTATGGCCTCCACCGGGGAGCTGTTTTTT. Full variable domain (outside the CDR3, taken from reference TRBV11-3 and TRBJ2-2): EAGVVQSPRYKIIEKKQPVAFWCNPISGHNTLYWYLQNLGQGPELLIRYENEEAVDDSQLPKDRFSAERLKGVDSTLKIQPAELGDSAVYLCASSFMASTGELFFGEGSRLTVL.

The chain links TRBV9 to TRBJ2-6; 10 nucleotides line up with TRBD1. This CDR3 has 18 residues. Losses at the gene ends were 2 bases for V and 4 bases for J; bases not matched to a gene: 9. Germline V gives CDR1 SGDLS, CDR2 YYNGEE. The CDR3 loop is CASSVGTGARTGANVLTF. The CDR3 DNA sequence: TGTGCCAGCAGCGTCGGGACAGGGGCCCGGACCGGGGCCAACGTCCTGACTTTC.

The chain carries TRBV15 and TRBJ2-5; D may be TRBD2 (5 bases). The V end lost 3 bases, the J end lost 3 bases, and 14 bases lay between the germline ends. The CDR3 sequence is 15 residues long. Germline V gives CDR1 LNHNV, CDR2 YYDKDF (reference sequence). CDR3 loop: CATSRAGNLKETQYF. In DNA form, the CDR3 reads TGTGCCACCAGCAGGGCCGGGAACCTGAAAGAGACCCAGTACTTC.

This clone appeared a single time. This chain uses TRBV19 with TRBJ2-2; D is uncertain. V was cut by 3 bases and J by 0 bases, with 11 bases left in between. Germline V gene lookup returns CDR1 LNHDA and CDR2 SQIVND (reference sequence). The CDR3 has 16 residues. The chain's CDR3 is CASSINPGSNTGELFF. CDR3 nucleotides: TGTGCCAGTAGTATTAATCCAGGTTCGAACACCGGGGAGCTGTTTTTT. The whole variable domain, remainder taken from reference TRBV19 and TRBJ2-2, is DGGITQSPKYLFRKEGQNVTLSCEQNLNHDAMYWYRQDPGQGLRLIYYSQIVNDFQKGDIAEGYSVSREKKESFPLTVTSAQKNPTAFYLCASSINPGSNTGELFFGEGSRLTVL.

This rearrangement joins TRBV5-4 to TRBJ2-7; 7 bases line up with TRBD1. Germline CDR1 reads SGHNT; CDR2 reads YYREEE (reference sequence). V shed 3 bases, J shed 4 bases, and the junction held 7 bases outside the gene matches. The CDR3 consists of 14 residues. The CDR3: CASSSPGQLYEQYF. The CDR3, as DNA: TGTGCCAGCAGCTCTCCGGGACAGCTTTACGAGCAGTACTTC.

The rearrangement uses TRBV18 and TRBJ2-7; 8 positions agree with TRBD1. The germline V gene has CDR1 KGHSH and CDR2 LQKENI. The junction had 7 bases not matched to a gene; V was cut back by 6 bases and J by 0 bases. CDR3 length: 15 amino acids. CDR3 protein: CASSQGALISYEQYF. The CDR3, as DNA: TGTGCCAGCTCGCAGGGGGCTCTGATCTCCTACGAGCAGTACTTC.

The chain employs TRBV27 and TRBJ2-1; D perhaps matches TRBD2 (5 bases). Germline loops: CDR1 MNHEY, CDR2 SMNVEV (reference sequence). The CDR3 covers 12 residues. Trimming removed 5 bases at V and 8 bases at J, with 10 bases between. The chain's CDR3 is CASSISVDEQFF. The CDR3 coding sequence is TGTGCCAGCAGTATTAGCGTGGATGAGCAGTTCTTC.

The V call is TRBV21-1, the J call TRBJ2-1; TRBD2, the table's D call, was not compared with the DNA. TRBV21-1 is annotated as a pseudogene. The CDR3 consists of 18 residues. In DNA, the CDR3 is TGTGCCAGCAGCTCCAAGAAGGGTGCAGGGAGGGGGAGCAATGAGCAGTTCTTC. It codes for CASSSKKGAGRGSNEQFF.

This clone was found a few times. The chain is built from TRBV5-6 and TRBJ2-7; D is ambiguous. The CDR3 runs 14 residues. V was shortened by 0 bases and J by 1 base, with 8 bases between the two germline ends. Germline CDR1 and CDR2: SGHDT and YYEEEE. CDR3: CASSLGAVSYEQYF. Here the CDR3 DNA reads TGTGCCAGCAGCTTGGGGGCCGTGTCCTACGAGCAGTACTTC.

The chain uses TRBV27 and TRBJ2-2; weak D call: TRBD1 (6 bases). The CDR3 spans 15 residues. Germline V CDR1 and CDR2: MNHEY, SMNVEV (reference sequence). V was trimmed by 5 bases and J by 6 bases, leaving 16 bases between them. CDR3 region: CASSTNRVVAGELFF. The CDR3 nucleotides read TGTGCCAGCAGTACCAACAGGGTAGTAGCCGGGGAGCTGTTTTTT.

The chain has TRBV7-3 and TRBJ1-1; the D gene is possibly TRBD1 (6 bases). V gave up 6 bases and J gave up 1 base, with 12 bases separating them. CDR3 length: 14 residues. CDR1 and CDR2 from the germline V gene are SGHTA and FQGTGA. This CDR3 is CASRQTGGNTEAFF. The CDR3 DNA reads TGTGCCAGCAGGCAGACAGGAGGGAACACTGAAGCTTTCTTT.